This passage covers 8 T cell receptor beta chains from one sample sequenced in a study of blood T cell repertoires in COVID-19. This table comes from immunoSEQ multiplex PCR, and its TCRdb copy is limited to in-frame clones, with some not included. The table includes some 170,000 clones, about four fifths detected once. The source material was peripheral blood. These receptor sequences come from a man in his sixties with active or convalescent COVID-19.

This clone was found once. The chain links TRBV21-1 to TRBJ2-7; TRBD2 is the table's D call and was not checked against the DNA. TRBV21-1 is an annotated pseudogene. The CDR3 is made up of 16 amino acids. Written as DNA, the CDR3 is TGTGCCAGCAGCCCCGCCTCCGGGACTTGTACCTACGAGCAGTACTTC. Its translation: CASSPASGTCTYEQYF.

This rearrangement joins TRBV6-5 to TRBJ1-5; D might be TRBD1 (5 bases). The CDR3 is 14 amino acids. V was pared by 6 bases and J by 4 bases, with 13 bases between. The germline V gene encodes CDR1 MNHEY and CDR2 SVGAGI. CDR3 DNA: TGTGCCAGCAGCGCACTCGGGGGAAATCAGCCCCAGCATTTT. This gives the protein CASSALGGNQPQHF.

This chain connects TRBV28 to TRBJ2-5, with 15 bases lining up with TRBD2. There are 17 residues in the CDR3. V shed 2 bases and J 6 bases; nucleotides not matched to a gene: 7. Germline CDR1 and CDR2: MDHEN and SYDVKM. CDR3 sequence reads: CASSLPGLAGGLKTQYF. The CDR3 nucleotides are TGTGCCAGCAGTTTACCCGGACTAGCGGGGGGGCTGAAGACCCAGTACTTC.

The V and J genes are TRBV4-1 and TRBJ2-6, with D hard to call. Looked up from germline, CDR1 is MGHRA and CDR2 is YSYEKL. The length of the CDR3 is 15 residues. The V end was cut by 4 bases, the J end by 4 bases, with 11 bases between. CDR3 DNA: TGCGCCAGCAGCCCCTCTACCCCGGGGGCCAACGTCCTGACTTTC. Translating gives CASSPSTPGANVLTF.

The rearrangement uses TRBV28 and TRBJ2-7; perhaps TRBD1 as D (5 bases). The CDR3 contains 14 residues. Trimming took 3 bases from V and 2 from J, leaving 11 bases between them. Germline loops: CDR1 MDHEN, CDR2 SYDVKM. The CDR3 loop is CASSLVQAAYEQYF. The CDR3 coding sequence is TGTGCCAGCAGTTTGGTACAGGCTGCCTACGAGCAGTACTTC.

This clone has a handful of counts. The gene calls are TRBV18 and TRBJ2-2; 8 nucleotides agree with TRBD1. This CDR3 contains 16 residues. Germline V gene lookup returns CDR1 KGHSH and CDR2 LQKENI. The V and J ends lost 6 bases and 1 base, in that order; junction bases with no gene match: 7. CDR3 loop: CASSGTGSKNTGELFF. In DNA form, the CDR3 reads TGTGCCAGCTCGGGGACAGGAAGCAAGAACACCGGGGAGCTGTTTTTT.

The genes are TRBV14 and TRBJ2-2; possibly TRBD1 for D (6 bases). This CDR3 comprises 15 residues. Germline lookup yields CDR1 SGHDN and CDR2 FVKESK. Between the trimmed V and J ends, which lost 0 bases and 6 bases, there was a span of 11 bases. CDR3 bases: TGTGCCAGCAGCCAAGATCTCAAGGGGGCCGGGGAGCTGTTTTTT. Encoded protein: CASSQDLKGAGELFF.

The chain employs TRBV19 and TRBJ1-2, with D possibly TRBD1 on 5 matching bases. Trimming took off 9 bases at V and 4 bases at J, with 15 bases between the two ends. The CDR3 has 13 residues. Germline CDR1 LNHDA, CDR2 SQIVND (reference sequence). In DNA form, the CDR3 reads TGTGCCAGCCAGGGTGGGGTTCCCTATGGCTACACCTTC. It translates to CASQGGVPYGYTF.